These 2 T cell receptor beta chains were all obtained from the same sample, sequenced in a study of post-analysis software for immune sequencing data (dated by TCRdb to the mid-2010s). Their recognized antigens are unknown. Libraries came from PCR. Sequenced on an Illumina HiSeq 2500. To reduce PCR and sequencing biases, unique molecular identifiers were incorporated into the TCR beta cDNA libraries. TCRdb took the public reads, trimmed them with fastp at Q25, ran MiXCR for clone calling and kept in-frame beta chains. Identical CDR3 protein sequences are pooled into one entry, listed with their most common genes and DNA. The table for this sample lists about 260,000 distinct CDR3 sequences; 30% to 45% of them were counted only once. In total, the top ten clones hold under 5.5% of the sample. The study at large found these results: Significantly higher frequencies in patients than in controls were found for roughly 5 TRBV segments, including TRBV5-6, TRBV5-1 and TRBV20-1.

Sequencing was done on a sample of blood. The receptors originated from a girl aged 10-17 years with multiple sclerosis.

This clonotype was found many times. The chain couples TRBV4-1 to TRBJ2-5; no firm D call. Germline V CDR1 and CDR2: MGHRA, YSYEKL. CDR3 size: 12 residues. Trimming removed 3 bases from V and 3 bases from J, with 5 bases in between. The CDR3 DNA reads TGCGCCAGCAGCCAGGGAAAAGAGACCCAGTACTTC. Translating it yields CASSQGKETQYF.

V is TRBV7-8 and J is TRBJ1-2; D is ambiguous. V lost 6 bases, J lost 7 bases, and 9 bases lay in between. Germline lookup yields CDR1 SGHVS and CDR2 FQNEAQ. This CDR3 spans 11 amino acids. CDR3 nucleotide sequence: TGTGCCAGCAGTTATGACTCTGGCTACACCTTC. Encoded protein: CASSYDSGYTF.